The source of this T cell receptor (beta chain) is a study of blood T cells in healthy people across ages. General study findings and limits: As age increased, TCR beta diversity per million T cells fell in a roughly linear fashion.

With a J-beta primer mix and a sample-barcoded 5' primer, a second PCR ran roughly 6 to 11 cycles. MiXCR, run by TCRdb on the 5' RACE reads, gives a single entry per CDR3 protein. Here the sample spans about 640,000 distinct CDR3 sequences, roughly 41% being singletons. This clonotype was counted between two and nine times. Antigen specificity is unknown. Healthy individuals of Caucasian origin from Russia, aged roughly 6 to 100, served as donors. V was cut by 4 bases and J by 9 bases, with 19 bases left in between. The length of the CDR3 is 15 residues. Sequenced: blood. The clonotype originates from an elderly man in good health. V and J are TRBV12-3 or TRBV12-4 and TRBJ1-5; unclear D gene. The CDR3 nucleotides are TGTGCCAGCAGTTCCCCCACCGGGGTGGGTACGCCCCAGCATTTT. Protein: CASSSPTGVGTPQHF.